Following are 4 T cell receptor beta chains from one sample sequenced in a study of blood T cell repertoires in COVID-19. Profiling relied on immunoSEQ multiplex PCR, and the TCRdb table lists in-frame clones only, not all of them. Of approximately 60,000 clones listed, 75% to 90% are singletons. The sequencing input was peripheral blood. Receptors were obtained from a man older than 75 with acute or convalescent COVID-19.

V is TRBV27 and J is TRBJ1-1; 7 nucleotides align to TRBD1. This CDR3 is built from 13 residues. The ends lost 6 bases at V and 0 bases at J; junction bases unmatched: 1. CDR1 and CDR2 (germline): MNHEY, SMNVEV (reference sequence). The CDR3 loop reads CASSTGVNTEAFF. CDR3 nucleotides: TGTGCCAGCAGCACAGGGGTGAACACTGAAGCTTTCTTT.

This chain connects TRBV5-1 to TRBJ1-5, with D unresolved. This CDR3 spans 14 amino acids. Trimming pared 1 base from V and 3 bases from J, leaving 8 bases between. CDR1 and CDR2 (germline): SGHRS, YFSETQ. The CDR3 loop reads CASSLREPNQPQHF. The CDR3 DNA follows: TGCGCCAGCAGCTTGAGGGAGCCCAATCAGCCCCAGCATTTT.

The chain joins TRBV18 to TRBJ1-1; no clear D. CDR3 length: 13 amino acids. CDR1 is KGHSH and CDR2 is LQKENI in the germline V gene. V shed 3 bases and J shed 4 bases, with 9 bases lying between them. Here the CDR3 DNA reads TGTGCCAGCTCACCTCCGGGAGTCACTGAAGCTTTCTTT. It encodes CASSPPGVTEAFF.

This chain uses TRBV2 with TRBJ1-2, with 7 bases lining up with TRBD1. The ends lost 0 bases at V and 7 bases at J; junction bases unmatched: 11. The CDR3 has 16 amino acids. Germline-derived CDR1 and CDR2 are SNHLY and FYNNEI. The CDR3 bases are TGTGCCAGCAGTGAAGCCATGACCGGGACAGCGTCTGGCTACACCTTC. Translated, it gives CASSEAMTGTASGYTF.